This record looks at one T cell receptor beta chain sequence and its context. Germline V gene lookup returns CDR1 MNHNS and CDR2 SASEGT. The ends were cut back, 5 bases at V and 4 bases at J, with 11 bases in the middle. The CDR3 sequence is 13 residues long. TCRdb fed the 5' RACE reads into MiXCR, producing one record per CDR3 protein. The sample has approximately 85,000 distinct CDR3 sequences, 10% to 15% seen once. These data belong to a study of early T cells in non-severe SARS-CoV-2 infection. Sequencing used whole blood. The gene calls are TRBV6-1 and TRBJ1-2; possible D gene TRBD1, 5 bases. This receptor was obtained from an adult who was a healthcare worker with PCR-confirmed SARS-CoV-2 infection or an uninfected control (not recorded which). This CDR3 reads CASSRDSSYGYTF. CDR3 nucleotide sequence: TGTGCCAGCAGTCGCGACAGCTCCTATGGCTACACCTTC.